The 3 T cell receptor beta chains reported below all come from one sample, sequenced in a study of T cell clonotyping in hematopoietic cell transplantation. Time point denoted: recipient sample about 28 days before transplant, after cytoreduction. Assay used: immunoSEQ multiplex PCR; TCRdb lists only in-frame clones, some missing. The sample has tens of thousands of clones, roughly 95% seen once. This specimen consisted of peripheral blood mononuclear cells, obtained before stem cell transplant. The receptor set was obtained from a man in his forties or fifties with chronic myeloid leukemia. Some clones in this sample may be carry-over from other donors' samples.

The V and J genes are TRBV29-1 and TRBJ2-3, with TRBD2 identical over 7 bases. Unmatched junction bases numbered 5, after V lost 5 bases and J lost 0 bases. This CDR3 comprises 14 residues. In germline, CDR1 is SQVTM, CDR2 ANQGSEA. For the CDR3, the DNA is TGCAGCGTTCAAGCGGGGACCAGCACAGATACGCAGTATTTT. Its translation: CSVQAGTSTDTQYF.

The chain employs TRBV28 and TRBJ1-2; the match to TRBD1 covers 9 bases. Germline trimming cut 3 bases from V and 4 bases from J; bases unmatched to any gene: 6. Germline V lookup: CDR1 MDHEN, CDR2 SYDVKM. CDR3 size: 15 residues. The CDR3 DNA follows: TGTGCCAGCAGTTTCCCCGGGACAGGGAGCTATGGCTACACCTTC. Its translation is CASSFPGTGSYGYTF.

The rearrangement uses TRBV5-4 and TRBJ1-1, with D perhaps TRBD1 (6 bases). Trimming cost V 2 bases and J 5 bases, with 13 bases left between them. The CDR3 spans 14 residues. Germline assignment: CDR1 SGHNT and CDR2 YYREEE (reference sequence). The CDR3 DNA sequence: TGTGCCAGCAGCTTCTTGGGTGGACAGACTGAAGCTTTCTTT. Protein product: CASSFLGGQTEAFF.